This T cell receptor beta chain was obtained from a study of neurological immune-mediated disorders. Study-level results: Private repertoires in all groups were suggested, as expanded clones shared no CDR3 amino acid sequences across subjects.

TCRdb reprocessed the 5' RACE reads via MiXCR and lists one record per CDR3 protein. Here the sample spans approximately 44,000 distinct CDR3 sequences, approximately 5.8% being singletons. This clonotype was observed many times. The antigen remains unidentified. Germline lookup yields CDR1 SGDLS and CDR2 YYNGEE. With 0 bases removed from V and 9 bases from J, the gap between germline ends came to 8 bases. This CDR3 contains 12 residues. Sequences were obtained from CD4+ T cells from blood. V gene TRBV9 combines with J gene TRBJ2-3; D unclear. The source is a woman in her late teens or twenties with multiple sclerosis. The CDR3 sequence: CASSVDTSTQYF. CDR3 sequence (DNA): TGTGCCAGCAGCGTAGATACAAGCACGCAGTATTTT.